A selection of T cell receptor beta chains follows, all from one sample in a study of shared clonotypes between healthy human individuals. Profiled with immunoSEQ multiplex PCR; TCRdb holds only in-frame clones, not every one. The sample contains roughly 2.5 million clones, roughly 92% of which appear only once. Specimen: naive CD4+ T cells sorted from blood. The receptors were gathered from a man younger than 35 in good health. The CDR3 runs from the conserved cysteine through the conserved F or W. The order of the fields is J gene, clone size, V gene, D gene, CDR3 DNA, CDR3 protein. D genes are given only for firm matches. Expanded clones are given a class, and other clones once, few, many or no size at all.

j_call: TRBJ2-3
clone_size: -
v_call: TRBV7-8
d_call: -
cdr3_nt: TGTGCCAGCAGCTTTTCTGATACGCAGTATTTT
cdr3_aa: CASSFSDTQYF

j_call: TRBJ2-2
clone_size: -
v_call: TRBV11-2
d_call: -
cdr3_nt: TGTGCCAGCAGCCTCCGGAGGAATGGGGTGATGTCCGGGGAGCTGTTTTTT
cdr3_aa: CASSLRRNGVMSGELFF

j_call: TRBJ2-1
clone_size: -
v_call: TRBV18
d_call: TRBD2
cdr3_nt: TGTGCCAGCTCACCTACCGCCGGGGGGGCGATGAATGAGCAGTTCTTC
cdr3_aa: CASSPTAGGAMNEQFF

j_call: TRBJ1-2
clone_size: -
v_call: TRBV19
d_call: TRBD1
cdr3_nt: TGTGCCAGTAGTCCTAAGGACAGGGTTGGCTACACTTTC
cdr3_aa: CASSPKDRVGYTF

j_call: TRBJ2-7
clone_size: -
v_call: TRBV6-5
d_call: -
cdr3_nt: TGTGCCAGCAGTTACAGCGAAGGGGGCTCCTACGAGCAGTACTTC
cdr3_aa: CASSYSEGGSYEQYF

j_call: TRBJ2-3
clone_size: -
v_call: TRBV5-1
d_call: -
cdr3_nt: TGCGCCAGCAGGCCTATCAGCACAGATACGCAGTATTTT
cdr3_aa: CASRPISTDTQYF

j_call: TRBJ2-7
clone_size: -
v_call: TRBV6-1
d_call: -
cdr3_nt: TGTGCCAGCAGTGGTGGTTATGGTACAGGGTCATACGAGCAGTACTTC
cdr3_aa: CASSGGYGTGSYEQYF

j_call: TRBJ2-1
clone_size: -
v_call: TRBV5-1
d_call: TRBD2
cdr3_nt: TGCGCCAGCAGCTTCTCCGGGACTAGCGACAACAATGAGCAGTTCTTC
cdr3_aa: CASSFSGTSDNNEQFF

j_call: TRBJ2-5
clone_size: once
v_call: TRBV28
d_call: -
cdr3_nt: TGTGCCAGCACCCCGGGGGGACAGAGCCAAGAGACCCAGTACTTC
cdr3_aa: CASTPGGQSQETQYF

j_call: TRBJ2-1
clone_size: -
v_call: TRBV9
d_call: -
cdr3_nt: TGTGCCAGCAGCGTTTCGGATACAGGGCGGGAGTTCTTC
cdr3_aa: CASSVSDTGREFF

j_call: TRBJ1-3
clone_size: -
v_call: TRBV11-2
d_call: -
cdr3_nt: TGTGCCAGCAGCTTATCCGACGGTGGAAACACCATATATTTT
cdr3_aa: CASSLSDGGNTIYF

j_call: TRBJ2-5
clone_size: -
v_call: TRBV19
d_call: -
cdr3_nt: TGTGCCAGTAGTATCTCGAGGGGGTCCGCGGAGACCCAGTACTTC
cdr3_aa: CASSISRGSAETQYF

j_call: TRBJ2-3
clone_size: -
v_call: TRBV4-3
d_call: -
cdr3_nt: TGCGCCAGCAGCCAAGACTTGCTGGCGGTCACAGATACGCAGTATTTT
cdr3_aa: CASSQDLLAVTDTQYF

j_call: TRBJ1-1
clone_size: -
v_call: TRBV10-2
d_call: -
cdr3_nt: TGCGCCAGCAGTGGACAGAAGAACACTGAAGCTTTCTTT
cdr3_aa: CASSGQKNTEAFF

j_call: TRBJ2-3
clone_size: -
v_call: TRBV4-2
d_call: -
cdr3_nt: TGTGCCAGCGGGGCCGTGGAGGACAGACTTTCGGATACGCAGTATTTT
cdr3_aa: CASGAVEDRLSDTQYF

j_call: TRBJ2-7
clone_size: -
v_call: TRBV21-1
d_call: -
cdr3_nt: TGTGCCAGCAGCGAAAAACTGGGACAGGGGGGCTACGAGCAGTACTTC
cdr3_aa: CASSEKLGQGGYEQYF

j_call: TRBJ2-3
clone_size: -
v_call: TRBV12-5
d_call: -
cdr3_nt: TGTGCTAGTGGTTTTCGCCCGGTTTTGGGAGATCGGGAAGATACGCAGTATTTT
cdr3_aa: CASGFRPVLGDREDTQYF

j_call: TRBJ2-4
clone_size: -
v_call: TRBV14
d_call: -
cdr3_nt: TGTGCCAGCAGCCCCACTAAAGGAAGCAAAAACATTCAGTACTTC
cdr3_aa: CASSPTKGSKNIQYF

j_call: TRBJ2-1
clone_size: -
v_call: TRBV2
d_call: TRBD2
cdr3_nt: TGTGCCAGCAGTGCTAGCGGGGGGGCCCTAACCTACAATGAGCAGTTCTTC
cdr3_aa: CASSASGGALTYNEQFF

j_call: TRBJ2-3
clone_size: -
v_call: TRBV2
d_call: TRBD2
cdr3_nt: TGTGCCAGCACGGGACTACGCACAGATACGCAGTATTTT
cdr3_aa: CASTGLRTDTQYF

j_call: TRBJ1-2
clone_size: -
v_call: TRBV6-5
d_call: -
cdr3_nt: TGTGCCAGCAGCTGGGCGGGAAGGGATGGCTACACCTTC
cdr3_aa: CASSWAGRDGYTF

j_call: TRBJ1-1
clone_size: few
v_call: TRBV6-6
d_call: -
cdr3_nt: TGTGCCAGCAGTTACTCGGAGGGTGGCACTGAAGCTTTCTTT
cdr3_aa: CASSYSEGGTEAFF

j_call: TRBJ2-7
clone_size: -
v_call: TRBV6-5
d_call: TRBD2
cdr3_nt: TGTGCCAGCAGTTCAACCCTAGCGGGAGGGTCCTACGAGCAGTACTTC
cdr3_aa: CASSSTLAGGSYEQYF